These 25 T cell receptor beta chains came from one sample sequenced in a study of T cell responses to AZD1222 COVID-19 vaccine. The assay was immunoSEQ multiplex PCR, and TCRdb's table has in-frame clones only and misses some. The table records over 120,000 clones, more than 70% of them present only once. The material sequenced was peripheral blood, taken 28 days after the second AZD1222 dose. The origin of the receptors is an adult who received the AZD1222 COVID-19 vaccine.

The V and J genes are TRBV2 and TRBJ2-5; D is perhaps TRBD2 (6 bases). The CDR3 covers 14 residues. Germline V gene lookup returns CDR1 SNHLY and CDR2 FYNNEI. V lost 6 bases to trimming and J lost 4 bases, with 15 bases between them. The CDR3 sequence is CASSGGPRGETQYF. CDR3 DNA: TGTGCCAGCAGCGGGGGACCGCGCGGAGAGACCCAGTACTTC.

The chain carries TRBV29-1 and TRBJ2-1; no definite D call. The V end was cut by 3 bases, the J end by 10 bases, with 10 bases between. The CDR3 is 11 residues long. CDR1 SQVTM and CDR2 ANQGSEA come from the germline V gene. The CDR3 region has the DNA TGCAGCGTTGAGGCACTCTCCGAGCAGTTCTTC. This gives the protein CSVEALSEQFF.

The chain employs TRBV10-1 and TRBJ2-7, with D tentatively TRBD1 (6 bases). Germline loops: CDR1 WNHNN, CDR2 SYGVQD (reference sequence). The CDR3 has 15 amino acids. V was clipped by 0 bases and J by 4 bases, with 13 bases between them. CDR3 in DNA: TGCGCCAGCAGTGAGTCGGGGGCCCGAGGGTACGAGCAGTACTTC. It codes for CASSESGARGYEQYF.

This clone turned up a few times. The gene calls are TRBV7-6 and TRBJ1-1; TRBD1 matches at 7 bases. V shed 6 bases and J 4 bases; nucleotides not matched to a gene: 11. Germline loops: CDR1 SGHVS, CDR2 FNYEAQ. CDR3 size: 15 residues. The CDR3 nucleotides read TGTGCCAGCAGTAATGATAGACAGGGTGGCACTGAAGCTTTCTTT. It translates to CASSNDRQGGTEAFF.

The chain carries TRBV6-4 and TRBJ1-2, with D perhaps matching TRBD1 (5 bases). CDR3 size: 14 residues. Germline lookup yields CDR1 MRHNA and CDR2 SNTAGT. V lost 6 bases, J lost 1 base, and 12 bases lay in between. The CDR3 loop is CASRRDSRNYGYTF. The CDR3 DNA is TGTGCCAGCAGACGGGACTCCCGTAACTATGGCTACACCTTC.

The chain couples TRBV5-1 to TRBJ1-2; TRBD1 matches at 9 bases. The CDR3 runs to 14 residues. Germline values: CDR1 SGHRS, CDR2 YFSETQ. V gave up 0 bases and J gave up 4 bases; unmatched junction bases: 1. The CDR3 sequence is CASSLGQGVYGYTF. The CDR3 region has the DNA TGCGCCAGCAGCTTGGGACAGGGGGTCTATGGCTACACCTTC.

The genes are TRBV29-1 and TRBJ1-2, with D hard to call. V was trimmed by 6 bases and J by 1 base, leaving 6 bases between them. The CDR3 consists of 11 residues. Germline loops: CDR1 SQVTM, CDR2 ANQGSEA. The CDR3 sequence: CSVEFNYGYTF. As DNA, the CDR3 is TGCAGCGTCGAATTTAACTATGGCTACACCTTC. Full variable domain (remainder filled in from reference TRBV29-1 and TRBJ1-2): SAVISQKPSRDICQRGTSLTIQCQVDSQVTMMFWYRQQPGQSLTLIATANQGSEATYESGFVIDKFPISRPNLTFSTLTVSNMSPEDSSIYLCSVEFNYGYTFGSGTRLTVV.

The V call is TRBV13, the J call TRBJ1-1; TRBD1 is a possible D gene (5 bases). Between the trimmed V and J ends, which lost 5 bases and 4 bases, there was a span of 17 bases. Germline-derived CDR1 and CDR2 are PRHDT and FYEKMQ (reference sequence). The CDR3 is 15 residues long. CDR3 in DNA: TGTGCCAGCAGCCCAGGACATCCGAGGCGCACTGAAGCTTTCTTT. The encoded protein is CASSPGHPRRTEAFF.

There are a few counts of this clone. This chain connects TRBV6-4 to TRBJ2-7; 8 positions agree with TRBD1. From germline, CDR1 is MRHNA and CDR2 SNTAGT. After removal of 2 bases from V and 2 bases from J, the junction contained 11 bases not matched to a gene. The CDR3 runs to 17 residues. DNA for the CDR3: TGTGCCAGCAGTGACGACCCCCGGGACAGGTCGGCCTACGAGCAGTACTTC. Amino acid sequence: CASSDDPRDRSAYEQYF.

The rearrangement uses TRBV19 and TRBJ1-1; D unresolved. CDR3 length equals 13 residues. Germline assignment: CDR1 LNHDA and CDR2 SQIVND (reference sequence). With 5 bases removed from V and 3 bases from J, the gap between germline ends came to 10 bases. The CDR3 sequence is CASSVKGDTEAFF. The CDR3 DNA reads as TGTGCCAGTAGTGTTAAAGGAGACACTGAAGCTTTCTTT.

V is TRBV3-1 (or the pseudogene TRBV3-2) and J is TRBJ2-7, with TRBD1 as a possible D gene (6 bases). With 2 bases removed from V and 4 bases from J, the gap between germline ends came to 9 bases. The germline CDR1 and CDR2 sequences are LGHDT and YNNKEL (reference sequence). The CDR3 sequence is 13 residues long. DNA for the CDR3: TGTGCCAGCAGCCAAACGGACAGATACGAGCAGTACTTC. Its translation is CASSQTDRYEQYF.

The chain employs TRBV7-9 and TRBJ2-1; D might be TRBD2 (5 bases). Trimming shortened V by 4 bases and J by 0 bases, and 10 bases separated the two germline ends. Germline values: CDR1 SEHNR, CDR2 FQNEAQ (reference sequence). There are 15 residues in the CDR3. The CDR3 region has the DNA TGTGCCAGCAGCTGGACTGCCAGCTCCTACAATGAGCAGTTCTTC. It translates to CASSWTASSYNEQFF.

This rearrangement joins TRBV10-1 to TRBJ1-4; D is undetermined. The CDR3 is made up of 13 amino acids. Germline CDR1 is WNHNN and CDR2 is SYGVQD (reference sequence). V lost 10 bases and J 4 bases, leaving 13 bases between the germline ends. The CDR3 sequence is CATQEDFNEKLFF. Here the CDR3 DNA reads TGCGCCACCCAGGAGGATTTTAATGAAAAACTGTTTTTT.

This clone was counted once. V is TRBV7-9 and J is TRBJ1-2; D is ambiguous. Trimming removed 3 bases from V and 3 bases from J, with 11 bases in between. The CDR3 is 14 amino acids. Germline values: CDR1 SEHNR, CDR2 FQNEAQ (reference sequence). This CDR3 is CASSLRREDYGYTF. CDR3 nucleotides: TGTGCCAGCAGCTTGCGAAGGGAGGACTATGGCTACACCTTC.

This chain joins TRBV6-5 and TRBJ2-5; D is uncertain. The germline V gene has CDR1 MNHEY and CDR2 SVGAGI. V gave up 2 bases and J gave up 4 bases, with 8 bases separating them. The CDR3 sequence is 13 residues long. Here the CDR3 reads CASSYLVGETQYF. CDR3 DNA: TGTGCCAGCAGTTACCTCGTTGGAGAGACCCAGTACTTC.

This clone appeared once. This chain connects TRBV5-1 to TRBJ2-6, with 10 bases lining up with TRBD1. Germline loops: CDR1 SGHRS, CDR2 YFSETQ. This CDR3 spans 17 amino acids. J gave up 0 bases and V 7 bases, and 7 bases lay outside the gene matches. CDR3 sequence: CASSPGQGLSGANVLTF. The CDR3 DNA sequence: TGCGCCAGCTCTCCGGGACAGGGGCTCTCTGGGGCCAACGTCCTGACTTTC.

The chain has TRBV9 and TRBJ2-1, with 11 bases identical to TRBD2. CDR3 length equals 15 residues. V gave up 2 bases and J gave up 9 bases; unmatched junction bases: 7. Germline assignment: CDR1 SGDLS and CDR2 YYNGEE. Here the CDR3 DNA reads TGTGCCAGCAGCGTCACTAGCGGGAGAGTGGGTGAGCAGTTCTTC. It specifies CASSVTSGRVGEQFF.

The chain is built from TRBV28 and TRBJ2-5, with D possibly being TRBD2 (7 bases). The V and J ends lost 3 bases and 5 bases respectively, with 13 bases between them. Germline V CDR1 and CDR2: MDHEN, SYDVKM. CDR3 length: 14 residues. As DNA, the CDR3 is TGTGCCAGCAGTTTGGCGGGGGCACTGGAGACCCAGTACTTC. Encoded protein: CASSLAGALETQYF.

The V gene is TRBV9, the J gene TRBJ1-6, with a tentative D call TRBD1 (5 bases). V was trimmed by 0 bases and J by 5 bases, leaving 9 bases between them. The CDR3 loop spans 15 amino acids. Looked up from germline, CDR1 is SGDLS and CDR2 is YYNGEE. The CDR3 spells CASSVEGGDNSPLHF. The CDR3 DNA is TGTGCCAGCAGCGTAGAAGGAGGGGATAATTCACCCCTCCACTTT.

In DNA form, the CDR3 reads TGCGCCAGCAGCCCTCGGACAGGATCGACTCTCCAAGCTAACTATGGCTACACCTTC. As protein: CASSPRTGSTLQANYGYTF. The chain joins TRBV5-1 to TRBJ1-2, with 7 bases that match TRBD1. V was pared by 4 bases and J by 0 bases, with 18 bases of the junction left unmatched. CDR1 and CDR2 (germline): SGHRS, YFSETQ. This CDR3 is 19 amino acids long.

V usage is TRBV12-3 or TRBV12-4 and J usage is TRBJ1-1, with 7 nucleotides matching TRBD1. This CDR3 contains 11 residues. V lost 7 bases to trimming and J lost 7 bases; unmatched junction nucleotides: 3. Here the CDR3 DNA reads TGTGCCAGCACAAGGACAGGTGAAGCTTTCTTT. This translates into CASTRTGEAFF.

The chain couples TRBV30 to TRBJ1-2, with D perhaps matching TRBD1 (5 bases). Germline CDR1 and CDR2: GTSNPN and SVGIG (reference sequence). V gave up 0 bases and J gave up 7 bases, with 9 bases separating them. The CDR3 runs 12 residues. Written as DNA, the CDR3 is TGTGCCTGGAGTGTACAGGTTGGTGGCTACACCTTC. Encoded protein: CAWSVQVGGYTF.

The chain is built from TRBV10-1 and TRBJ2-2; D is perhaps TRBD1 (5 bases). The CDR3 is 13 residues long. Germline CDR1 reads WNHNN; CDR2 reads SYGVQD (reference sequence). V gave up 5 bases and J gave up 8 bases, with 12 bases separating them. The CDR3 is CASSQTVGGELFF. Here the CDR3 DNA reads TGCGCCAGCAGTCAGACAGTAGGTGGGGAGCTGTTTTTT.

This clone was detected once. The junction and the germline gene differ at one end; a read error may be behind it. V and J are TRBV7-7 and TRBJ1-4; 7 bases are shared with TRBD1. The CDR3 has 15 residues. Germline CDR1 and CDR2: SSHAT and FNYEAQ (reference sequence). The CDR3 protein is CASSTRQGSNEKLFF. As DNA, the CDR3 is TGTGCTAGCAGCACCCGACAGGGTTCTAATGAAAAACTGTTTTTT.

The rearrangement uses TRBV18 and TRBJ1-1, with 10 bases fitting TRBD1. Germline CDR1 and CDR2: KGHSH and LQKENI. This CDR3 contains 20 residues. Trimming removed 3 bases from V and 1 base from J; junction bases left unmatched: 17. The CDR3: CASSPLQTRQGASRNTEAFF. The CDR3 DNA reads TGTGCCAGCTCACCCCTCCAAACCAGACAGGGGGCATCAAGGAACACTGAAGCTTTCTTT.